The 10 T cell receptor beta chains below come from one sample, sequenced in a study of T cells in Graves' hyperthyroidism and ophthalmopathy. Amplified TCR beta CDR3 regions came from RNA transcripts. Researchers ran a first-round RT-PCR on the TCR CDR3 using the HTBI primer set. TCRdb recomputed calls from the multiplex PCR reads with MiXCR, one row per CDR3 protein. The sample comprises hundreds of thousands of distinct CDR3 sequences, roughly 15% of which are singletons, and 3.8% rests with the top ten. Sequencing was carried out using blood. The origin of the receptors is a woman aged 25-40 years with Graves' hyperthyroidism.

This clonotype has a count of ten or more. The chain links TRBV28 to TRBJ2-2, with 8 bases that match TRBD2. Trimming removed 4 bases from V and 8 bases from J; junction bases left unmatched: 6. CDR3 size: 14 residues. Germline V lookup: CDR1 MDHEN, CDR2 SYDVKM. As DNA, the CDR3 is TGTGCCAGCAGTTCCAGCGGGAGATATGGGGAGCTGTTTTTT. Protein: CASSSSGRYGELFF. The whole variable domain, remainder taken from reference TRBV28 and TRBJ2-2, is DVKVTQSSRYLVKRTGEKVFLECVQDMDHENMFWYRQDPGLGLRLIYFSYDVKMKEKGDIPEGYSVSREKKERFSLILESASTNQTSMYLCASSSSGRYGELFFGEGSRLTVL.

This clonotype was seen repeatedly, ten times or more. The gene calls are TRBV7-8 and TRBJ2-3; D is ambiguous. The CDR3 is 14 amino acids. Germline V gives CDR1 SGHVS, CDR2 FQNEAQ. V gave up 4 bases and J gave up 0 bases, with 8 bases separating them. The CDR3 DNA sequence: TGTGCCAGCAGCTGGGCCGACAGCACAGATACGCAGTATTTT. Its translation: CASSWADSTDTQYF.

In this sample, this clonotype turned up many times. The V and J genes are TRBV6-1 and TRBJ2-7; D is undetermined. Germline loops: CDR1 MNHNS, CDR2 SASEGT. This CDR3 is built from 15 residues. V lost 1 base to trimming and J lost 0 bases, with 10 bases between them. The CDR3 spells CASSEVATASYEQYF. CDR3 DNA sequence: TGTGCCAGCAGTGAAGTGGCAACGGCCTCCTACGAGCAGTACTTC.

This clonotype was seen more than once but under ten times. The chain carries TRBV12-3 or TRBV12-4 and TRBJ2-1; TRBD1 aligns across 12 bases. CDR3 size: 14 residues. Trimming at V came to 10 bases and at J to 6 bases, leaving 7 bases not matched to a gene. In nucleotides, the CDR3 is TGTGCCACCTCCGGGACAGGGGGCATCAATGAGCAGTTCTTC. Translation: CATSGTGGINEQFF.

This clonotype has only a few counts. The genes are TRBV20-1 and TRBJ2-1; D might be TRBD1 (6 bases). The CDR3 runs to 12 residues. Germline V lookup: CDR1 DFQATT, CDR2 SNEGSKA (reference sequence). The germline V and J ends were trimmed by 3 bases and 6 bases, with 9 bases remaining between them. The CDR3 loop is CSARDSPNEQFF. Here the CDR3 DNA reads TGCAGTGCTAGGGACAGCCCCAATGAGCAGTTCTTC.

This clonotype was seen many times. The V call is TRBV5-6, the J call TRBJ2-7, with D unclear. The CDR3 runs 11 residues. Trimming took 0 bases from V and 6 from J, leaving 4 bases between them. The V gene's germline CDR1 is SGHDT and CDR2 YYEEEE. The CDR3 DNA reads as TGTGCCAGCAGCTTGGCTGTCGAGCAGTACTTC. Amino acid sequence: CASSLAVEQYF.

To note about this clonotype: At one end, the junction sequence differs from germline, possibly due to a read error. The chain couples TRBV7-7 to TRBJ2-5; D might be TRBD2 (5 bases). CDR1 is SSHAT and CDR2 is FNYEAQ in the germline V gene (reference sequence). The CDR3 length is 15 residues. Written as DNA, the CDR3 is TGTGCTAGCAGCCCGGTCGGGAACCTACAAGAGACCCAGTACTTC. This translates into CASSPVGNLQETQYF.

This clonotype has just a few counts. CDR3 in amino acids: CSVRQGGYTF. CDR3 DNA: TGCAGCGTCCGTCAAGGTGGCTACACCTTC. The chain recombines TRBV29-1 with TRBJ1-2; D not certain. Germline V gene data show CDR1 as SQVTM and CDR2 as ANQGSEA. There are 10 residues in the CDR3. V was pared by 6 bases and J by 7 bases, with 9 bases between. The whole variable domain, filled in from reference TRBV29-1 and TRBJ1-2, reads SAVISQKPSRDICQRGTSLTIQCQVDSQVTMMFWYRQQPGQSLTLIATANQGSEATYESGFVIDKFPISRPNLTFSTLTVSNMSPEDSSIYLCSVRQGGYTFGSGTRLTVV.

Many counts were recorded for this clonotype. This chain links TRBV7-3 with TRBJ1-1; 9 bases agree with TRBD1. In germline, CDR1 is SGHTA, CDR2 FQGTGA. Germline trimming cut 4 bases from V and 1 base from J; bases unmatched to any gene: 4. This CDR3 is built from 15 residues. The CDR3 protein is CASSSTGQGNTEAFF. CDR3 nucleotides: TGTGCCAGCAGCTCGACGGGACAGGGGAACACTGAAGCTTTCTTT.

This clonotype was picked up many times. The chain is built from TRBV3-1 and TRBJ2-1; 8 bases are a match to TRBD2. V was clipped by 3 bases and J by 6 bases; unmatched bases: 10. The CDR3 runs 16 residues. Germline V lookup: CDR1 LGHDT, CDR2 YNNKEL (reference sequence). CDR3 in DNA: TGTGCCAGCAGCCAGAATTGGTTAGCGGGGACCAATGAGCAGTTCTTC. Amino acid sequence: CASSQNWLAGTNEQFF.